This TCR beta chain emerged from a study of T-cell memory formation after mild COVID-19. Study context: Most TCR clusters belonged to a single donor.

This CDR3 region has 16 residues. V dropped 4 bases and J dropped 0 bases, with 18 bases sitting between them. Germline CDR1 and CDR2: DFQATT and SNEGSKA (reference sequence). UMIs and sample barcodes were carried by the TCR alpha and TCR beta cDNA libraries that 5'RACE produced using constant-segment primers. MiXCR, applied by TCRdb to the 5' RACE reads, yields one record per CDR3 protein. The sample contains some 120,000 distinct CDR3 sequences, 15% to 20% of which appear only once. This sequence was found in a man younger than 35 who had mild COVID-19 (a few samples of this study predate the infection). Cell type and time point are not known. What was sequenced was PBMCs or a T cell subset sorted from them (not recorded which). This chain joins TRBV20-1 and TRBJ1-1; no definite D call. CDR3: CSAMGKGGLVNTEAFF. CDR3 DNA sequence: TGCAGTGCTATGGGGAAAGGAGGGCTTGTGAACACTGAAGCTTTCTTT.